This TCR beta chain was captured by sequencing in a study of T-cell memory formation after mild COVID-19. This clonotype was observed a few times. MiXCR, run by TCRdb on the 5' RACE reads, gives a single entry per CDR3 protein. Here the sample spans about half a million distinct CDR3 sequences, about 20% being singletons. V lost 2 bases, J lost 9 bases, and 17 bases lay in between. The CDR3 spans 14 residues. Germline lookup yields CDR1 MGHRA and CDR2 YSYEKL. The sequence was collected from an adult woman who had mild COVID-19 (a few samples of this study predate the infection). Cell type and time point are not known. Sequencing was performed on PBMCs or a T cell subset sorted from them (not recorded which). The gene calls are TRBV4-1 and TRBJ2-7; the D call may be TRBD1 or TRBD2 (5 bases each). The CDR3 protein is CASSQTRGPEVQYF. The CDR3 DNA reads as TGCGCCAGCAGCCAAACGAGGGGCCCTGAGGTGCAGTACTTC.